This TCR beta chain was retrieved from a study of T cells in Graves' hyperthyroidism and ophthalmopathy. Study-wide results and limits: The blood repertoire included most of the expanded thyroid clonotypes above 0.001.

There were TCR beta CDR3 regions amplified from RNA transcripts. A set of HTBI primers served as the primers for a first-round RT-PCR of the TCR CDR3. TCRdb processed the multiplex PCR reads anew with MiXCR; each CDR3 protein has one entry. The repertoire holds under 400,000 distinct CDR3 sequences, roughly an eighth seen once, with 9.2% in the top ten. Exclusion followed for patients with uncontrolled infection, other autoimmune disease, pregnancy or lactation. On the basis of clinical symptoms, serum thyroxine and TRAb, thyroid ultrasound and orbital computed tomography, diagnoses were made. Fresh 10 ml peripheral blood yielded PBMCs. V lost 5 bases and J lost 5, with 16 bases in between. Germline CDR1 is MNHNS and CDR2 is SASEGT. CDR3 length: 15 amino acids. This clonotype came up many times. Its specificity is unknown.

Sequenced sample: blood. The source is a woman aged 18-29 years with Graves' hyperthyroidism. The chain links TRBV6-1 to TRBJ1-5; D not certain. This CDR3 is CASSNTLNPDQPQHF. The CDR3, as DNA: TGTGCCAGCAGTAATACTCTAAACCCCGATCAGCCCCAGCATTTT.